What follows are 21 T cell receptor beta chains derived from one specimen sequenced in a study of CD8+CD57+ T cells in acquired aplastic anemia (dated by TCRdb to between 2018 and 2020). Expansion of CD8+CD57+ cells had been shown by flow cytometry in the patients chosen for sequencing. Sequencing was performed on an Illumina HiSeq 2000. Profiling of TCR beta VDJ combinations and CDR3 sequences used genomic DNA as the template. TCRdb handled the public reads itself, with Q25 trimming in fastp and clone calling in MiXCR, and kept productive beta chains. Every distinct CDR3 protein forms one entry, paired with its most common genes and DNA. The sample profile shows about 170,000 distinct CDR3 sequences; less than 60% of them were found once. Under 1.2% of the sample lies in the top ten. Sequencing input: sorted CD4+, CD8+, or CD8+CD57+ T cells (not recorded which) from PBMCs. The source of these receptors is a human donor with aplastic anemia.

Only one count was recorded for this clonotype. The chain is built from TRBV5-1 and TRBJ2-1, with TRBD2 as a possible D gene (5 bases). The V and J ends lost 0 bases and 0 bases respectively, with 7 bases between them. Germline assignment: CDR1 SGHRS and CDR2 YFSETQ. This CDR3 region has 15 residues. This CDR3 reads CASSLVGSSYNEQFF. The CDR3, as DNA: TGCGCCAGCAGCTTGGTAGGGAGCTCCTACAATGAGCAGTTCTTC. Based on the CDR3 plus reference TRBV5-1 and TRBJ2-1, the full variable domain is KAGVTQTPRYLIKTRGQQVTLSCSPISGHRSVSWYQQTPGQGLQFLFEYFSETQRNKGNFPGRFSGRQFSNSRSEMNVSTLELGDSALYLCASSLVGSSYNEQFFGPGTRLTVL.

This clonotype was observed at least ten times. This chain uses TRBV6-1 with TRBJ2-3; no clear D. V lost 10 bases to trimming and J lost 1 base, with 12 bases between them. CDR3 length: 13 amino acids. From germline, CDR1 is MNHNS and CDR2 SASEGT. In DNA, the CDR3 is TGTGCCATCCAGCCAGAGGGCACAGATACGCAGTATTTT. Translating it yields CAIQPEGTDTQYF.

The J gene is TRBJ2-3, the V gene TRBV20-1; possibly TRBD2 for D (5 bases). V was cut by 7 bases and J by 0 bases, with 11 bases left in between. CDR3 length: 13 amino acids. The germline V gene encodes CDR1 DFQATT and CDR2 SNEGSKA (reference sequence). The CDR3 sequence: CSVTDSSTDTQYF. The CDR3 DNA reads as TGCAGTGTAACGGACTCTAGCACAGATACGCAGTATTTT.

This clonotype came up a few times. J is TRBJ1-4 and V is TRBV27; D is perhaps TRBD1 (5 bases). Germline CDR1 is MNHEY and CDR2 is SMNVEV (reference sequence). CDR3 length: 15 residues. Trimming removed 6 bases from V and 6 bases from J, with 17 bases in between. CDR3 sequence reads: CASSRQREDDEKLFF. Here the CDR3 DNA reads TGTGCCAGCAGCAGACAGCGGGAAGACGATGAAAAACTGTTTTTT.

This clonotype appeared many times. The chain is built from TRBV19 and TRBJ1-2, with a possible D match to TRBD1 (6 bases). The CDR3 contains 14 residues. Germline CDR1 LNHDA, CDR2 SQIVND (reference sequence). The V gene lost 7 bases and the J gene lost 5 bases, with 17 bases spanning the gap. CDR3 in DNA: TGTGCCAGTACCACACCGCCAAGGGGGTATGGCTACACCTTC. Protein: CASTTPPRGYGYTF.

With regard to this clonotype: One junction end disagrees with the germline gene, perhaps due to a read error. V gene TRBV5-4 combines with J gene TRBJ2-1; D is perhaps TRBD1 or TRBD2 (5 bases each). There are 16 residues in the CDR3. From germline, CDR1 is SGHNT and CDR2 YYREEE (reference sequence). This chain's CDR3 is CASSSAGTAPFNKQFF. Written as DNA, the CDR3 is TGTGCCAGCAGCTCGGCCGGGACCGCCCCCTTCAATAAGCAGTTCTTC.

Only one count was recorded for this clonotype. This rearrangement joins TRBV15 to TRBJ1-1, with unresolved D. V was clipped by 1 base and J by 3 bases, with 9 bases between them. The CDR3 loop spans 14 amino acids. The germline V gene has CDR1 LNHNV and CDR2 YYDKDF (reference sequence). CDR3 region: CATSRGGSDTEAFF. CDR3 sequence (DNA): TGTGCCACCAGCAGAGGAGGGTCGGACACTGAAGCTTTCTTT.

Many counts were recorded for this clonotype. The chain is built from TRBV11-2 and TRBJ1-6; D not resolved. CDR3 length: 14 amino acids. V was clipped by 4 bases and J by 7 bases, with 11 bases between them. The germline gives CDR1 SGHAT, CDR2 FQNNGV. The CDR3 sequence: CASSSTDGNSPLHF. The CDR3 DNA reads as TGTGCCAGCAGCTCAACAGATGGAAATTCACCCCTCCACTTT.

The rearrangement links TRBV10-3 to TRBJ1-2; 9 bases map to TRBD1. The CDR3 runs 14 residues. Germline CDR1 ENHRY, CDR2 SYGVKD. Trimming cost V 5 bases and J 5 bases; bases outside gene matches: 6. The CDR3 reads CAISMGDREYGYTF. DNA for the CDR3: TGTGCCATCAGTATGGGGGACAGGGAGTATGGCTACACCTTC.

There are many counts of this clonotype. The chain is built from TRBV24-1 and TRBJ2-1; tentatively, D is TRBD2 (6 bases). The CDR3 length is 15 residues. V dropped 9 bases and J dropped 0 bases, with 14 bases sitting between them. Germline CDR1 and CDR2: KGHDR and SFDVKD. CDR3 sequence reads: CATLPAGSSYNEQFF. The DNA of the CDR3 is TGTGCCACCCTACCCGCGGGAAGCTCCTACAATGAGCAGTTCTTC.

This clonotype was detected once. This chain connects TRBV25-1 to TRBJ2-5; D is uncertain. V was shortened by 11 bases and J by 4 bases, with 5 bases between the two germline ends. CDR1 is MGHDK, CDR2 SYGVNS, per germline. The CDR3 length is 9 residues. The CDR3 sequence is CASRETQYF. In nucleotides, the CDR3 is TGTGCCTCCCGAGAGACCCAGTACTTC.

The V gene is TRBV10-3, the J gene TRBJ1-3; D ambiguous. The germline V gene encodes CDR1 ENHRY and CDR2 SYGVKD. CDR3 length: 14 amino acids. Deletions cut 10 bases from V and 0 bases from J, with 13 bases between. The CDR3 protein is CASTPLGSGNTIYF. CDR3 nucleotides: TGTGCCAGCACCCCTCTAGGCTCTGGAAACACCATATATTTT.

V and J are TRBV24-1 and TRBJ2-3; perhaps D is TRBD1 or TRBD2 (5 bases each). CDR1 and CDR2 from the germline V gene are KGHDR and SFDVKD. The CDR3 sequence is 13 residues long. Trimming took off 9 bases at V and 1 base at J, with 10 bases between the two ends. CDR3 coding DNA: TGTGCCACCCGGGTGGGGGGCACAGATACGCAGTATTTT. Translated: CATRVGGTDTQYF.

This clonotype was detected ten times or more. This chain uses TRBV7-8 with TRBJ2-7; D not resolved. Trimming pared 1 base from V and 5 bases from J, leaving 12 bases between. CDR3 size: 14 residues. The germline V gene has CDR1 SGHVS and CDR2 FQNEAQ. The CDR3 nucleotides are TGTGCCAGCAGCTTAGGGACGGACGCAGACGAGCAGTACTTC. Residues: CASSLGTDADEQYF. Filled out from reference TRBV7-8 and TRBJ2-7, the complete variable domain reads GAGVSQSPRYKVAKRGQDVALRCDPISGHVSLFWYQQALGQGPEFLTYFQNEAQLDKSGLPSDRFFAERPEGSVSTLKIQRTQQEDSAVYLCASSLGTDADEQYFGPGTRLTVT.

The chain employs TRBV29-1 and TRBJ2-1, with D uncertain. CDR3 size: 14 residues. CDR1 SQVTM and CDR2 ANQGSEA come from the germline V gene. Trimming took 6 bases from V and 1 from J, leaving 13 bases between them. CDR3 sequence (DNA): TGCAGCGTGCCCAGTCTAAGATCCTACAATGAGCAGTTCTTC. It translates to CSVPSLRSYNEQFF.

The table lists this clonotype with a count of one. The V and J genes are TRBV10-3 and TRBJ2-7; the D gene could be TRBD1 or TRBD2 (5 bases each). Germline CDR1 is ENHRY and CDR2 is SYGVKD. The CDR3 sequence is 16 residues long. The germline V and J ends were trimmed by 7 bases and 4 bases, with 23 bases remaining between them. Here the CDR3 reads CAITRDAKMPDYEQYF. For the CDR3, the DNA is TGTGCCATCACCCGGGACGCTAAAATGCCGGATTACGAGCAGTACTTC.

There are many counts of this clonotype. V gene TRBV7-6 combines with J gene TRBJ2-3, with TRBD1 matching 10 bases. The V gene's germline CDR1 is SGHVS and CDR2 FNYEAQ. The J segment lost 1 base and the V segment lost 2 bases, leaving 9 bases of the junction unmatched. This CDR3 is 18 amino acids long. CDR3 sequence: CASSLFPPGTGGTDTQYF. The CDR3 region has the DNA TGTGCCAGCAGCTTATTCCCCCCCGGGACAGGGGGCACAGATACGCAGTATTTT.

The chain combines TRBV7-6 with TRBJ1-6; tentatively, D is TRBD1 (5 bases). CDR3 length: 13 amino acids. Germline V lookup: CDR1 SGHVS, CDR2 FNYEAQ. With 8 bases removed from V and 6 bases from J, the gap between germline ends came to 11 bases. CDR3: CASRQRANSPLHF. The CDR3 nucleotides are TGTGCCAGCCGACAGAGGGCTAATTCACCCCTCCACTTT.

This clonotype was recorded at least ten times. This sequence joins TRBV9 and TRBJ1-3; TRBD1 might be the D (5 bases). The V gene lost 0 bases and the J gene lost 5 bases, with 9 bases spanning the gap. The CDR3 has 14 amino acids. Germline CDR1 and CDR2: SGDLS and YYNGEE. For the CDR3, the DNA is TGTGCCAGCAGCGTAGGCCCAGGGAGAAACACCATATATTTT. Amino acids: CASSVGPGRNTIYF.

The chain recombines TRBV20-1 with TRBJ1-6; TRBD1 matches at 7 bases. The length of the CDR3 is 16 residues. Trimming at V came to 6 bases and at J to 1 base, leaving 9 bases not matched to a gene. Looked up from germline, CDR1 is DFQATT and CDR2 is SNEGSKA (reference sequence). Written as DNA, the CDR3 is TGCAGTGCCGTACAGGGGATCAGGTCCTATAATTCACCCCTCCACTTT. Encoded protein: CSAVQGIRSYNSPLHF.

This clonotype was recorded at least ten times. The chain is built from TRBV6-1 and TRBJ2-7, with a possible D match to TRBD2 (5 bases). Per the germline V gene, CDR1 is MNHNS and CDR2 is SASEGT. The CDR3 is made up of 16 amino acids. V shed 1 base and J shed 0 bases, with 13 bases lying between them. In DNA form, the CDR3 reads TGTGCCAGCAGTGAAGGAAGACTATCGAGCTCCTACGAGCAGTACTTC. Translated, it gives CASSEGRLSSSYEQYF.